Included here is one TCR beta chain sequence, with context. This clone came up once. No antigen is known for it. No much larger clone exists at a distance of one base, and base qualities are not known. This sample stems from a study of T cell responses to AZD1222 COVID-19 vaccine (dated by TCRdb to about 2021). For the study in its entirety: TCR sequencing was performed for more than 230 trial participants, of whom about 200 were given two doses of AZD1222 and about 25 were given two doses of MenACWY control vaccine. Trial participants were enrolled by age into subgroups of 18-55, 56-69 and 70-plus years, and roughly 160, 29 and 62 TCR-sequenced participants, respectively, were included in these subgroups. What the authors observed across the whole study: Epitopes outside the regions mutated in the B.1.351 and B.1.1.7 variants were reportedly recognized by nearly half of the unique spike-specific TCRs. After two AZD1222 doses, spike-specific TCR breadth and depth were significantly higher than at day 0 and than in MenACWY recipients. Conclusions about previously exposed vaccinees are limited, since just six AZD1222 recipients were seropositive for SARS-CoV-2 at baseline. Vaccine-associated CD4 TCRs spanned the whole spike protein, with dominant responses in regions 160-218 and 743-854. Because no day 14 peak-response samples were available, repertoires were characterized only after the peak T cell response. In the small 56-69-year group, the increase in depth fell short of significance, most likely because of low power. Participants were mostly white British and included more females than males, and it was suggested by the authors that clonal diversity may have been underestimated.

The CDR3 regions of human TCRbeta chains were analyzed by immunosequencing. The study's own analysis went as follows. TCRs in the repertoires were matched against a reference library of SARS-CoV-2-specific TCRs that had been generated with the MIRA antigen-specificity platform. Breadth meant the fraction of unique TCRs that were SARS-CoV-2-associated, whereas depth meant the fraction of total T cells that were SARS-CoV-2-associated. Each spike-specific TCR was assigned to its reactive spike region and to a CD4 or CD8 class using the MIRA data. Log10-transformed breadth and depth values were compared by one-way ANOVA with Sidak's multiple comparisons tests. TCRdb obtained this table from immuneACCESS and retained in-frame rearrangements with V and J assigned. These tables miss some clones; where compared with another copy, unresolved V genes account for less than half of the shortfall, and the remainder is unexplained. V and J calls and clone size are those listed in that table; D and trimming were worked out from the DNA. This sample gives about 160,000 clones in total; around 94% of them show up just once. Roughly 5.5% of the sample goes to the ten largest clones.

In the paper's terms, the time point label means: about 28 days (+/-7) after the second vaccine dose. Because spike-specific TCR depth and breadth did not differ between the two schedules, AZD1222 recipients who got a second dose at roughly 4 weeks were pooled with those who got a second dose at roughly 12 weeks. Samples from vaccinated people were obtained from the UK trials COV001 and COV002, which included a single-blind randomized controlled phase 2/3 trial of AZD1222 (ChAdOx1 nCoV-19) in healthy adults. For TCRbeta chain sequencing, PBMC samples were collected from trial participants at day 0 and at day 28 after the second dose. The CDR3 numbers 15 residues from cysteine through phenylalanine. Just CDR3 DNA is preserved here, 45 bases in frame from base 1. The germline ends are 15 bases apart after V is trimmed by 7 bases and J by 2 bases. The germline V gene sets CDR1 to SGHDN and CDR2 to FVKESK.

The sequencing here drew on peripheral blood, taken 28 days after the second AZD1222 dose. The rearrangement combines TRBV14 with TRBJ1-3; no D gene call is confident. The sequence was collected from an adult who received the AZD1222 COVID-19 vaccine. The CDR3 here reads CASTSLGPTGNTIYF. The nucleotide sequence reads TGTGCCAGCACCTCGCTTGGACCCACTGGAAACACCATATATTTT.